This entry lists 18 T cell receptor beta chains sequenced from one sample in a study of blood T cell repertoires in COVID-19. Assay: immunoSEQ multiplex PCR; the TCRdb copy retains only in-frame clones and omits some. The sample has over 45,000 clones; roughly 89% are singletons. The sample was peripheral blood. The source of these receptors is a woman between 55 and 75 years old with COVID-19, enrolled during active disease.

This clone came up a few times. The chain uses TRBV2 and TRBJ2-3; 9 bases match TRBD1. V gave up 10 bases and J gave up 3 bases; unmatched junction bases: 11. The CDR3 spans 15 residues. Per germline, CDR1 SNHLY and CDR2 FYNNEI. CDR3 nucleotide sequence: TGTGCCACCCACAGGGGGCTGAAGGGGACAGATACGCAGTATTTT. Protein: CATHRGLKGTDTQYF.

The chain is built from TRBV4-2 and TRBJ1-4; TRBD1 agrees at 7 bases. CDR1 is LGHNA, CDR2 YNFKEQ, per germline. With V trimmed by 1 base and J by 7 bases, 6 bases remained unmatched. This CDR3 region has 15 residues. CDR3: CASSQVQGQSEKLFF. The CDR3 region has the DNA TGTGCCAGCAGCCAAGTCCAGGGACAGAGTGAAAAACTGTTTTTT.

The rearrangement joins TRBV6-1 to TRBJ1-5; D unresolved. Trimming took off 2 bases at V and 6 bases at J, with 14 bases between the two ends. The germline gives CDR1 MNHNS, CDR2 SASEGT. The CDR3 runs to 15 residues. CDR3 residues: CASSERQLGSQPQHF. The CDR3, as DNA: TGTGCCAGCAGTGAACGGCAGCTAGGGAGTCAGCCCCAGCATTTT.

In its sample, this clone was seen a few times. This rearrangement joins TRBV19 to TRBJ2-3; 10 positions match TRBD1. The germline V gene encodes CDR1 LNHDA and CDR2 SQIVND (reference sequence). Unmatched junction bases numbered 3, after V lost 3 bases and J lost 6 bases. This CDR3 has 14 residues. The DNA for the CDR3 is TGTGCCAGTAGTATCGGACAGGGGGACGATACGCAGTATTTT. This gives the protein CASSIGQGDDTQYF. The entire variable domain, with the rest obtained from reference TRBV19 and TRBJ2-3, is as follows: DGGITQSPKYLFRKEGQNVTLSCEQNLNHDAMYWYRQDPGQGLRLIYYSQIVNDFQKGDIAEGYSVSREKKESFPLTVTSAQKNPTAFYLCASSIGQGDDTQYFGPGTRLTVL.

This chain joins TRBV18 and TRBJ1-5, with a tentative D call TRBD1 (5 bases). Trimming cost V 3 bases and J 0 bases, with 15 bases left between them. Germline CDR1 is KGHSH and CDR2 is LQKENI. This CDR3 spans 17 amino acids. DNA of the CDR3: TGTGCCAGCTCACCGAATAGTCCAGGGTATAGCAATCAGCCCCAGCATTTT. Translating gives CASSPNSPGYSNQPQHF.

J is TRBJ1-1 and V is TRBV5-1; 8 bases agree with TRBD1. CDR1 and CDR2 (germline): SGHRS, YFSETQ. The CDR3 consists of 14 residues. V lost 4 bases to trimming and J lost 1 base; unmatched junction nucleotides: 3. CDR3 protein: CASSPTGGNTEAFF. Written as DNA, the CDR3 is TGCGCCAGCAGCCCCACAGGGGGGAACACTGAAGCTTTCTTT.

CDR3 coding DNA: TGTGCCAGCAGCCAATGGGGTAGAACTAGCGGCACGGGGCCAGATACGCAGTATTTT. Encoded protein: CASSQWGRTSGTGPDTQYF. The V call is TRBV3-1 (or the pseudogene TRBV3-2), the J call TRBJ2-3; TRBD2 aligns across 8 bases. The ends lost 2 bases at V and 4 bases at J; junction bases unmatched: 17. The CDR3 totals 19 residues. The germline CDR1 and CDR2 sequences are LGHDT and YNNKEL (reference sequence).

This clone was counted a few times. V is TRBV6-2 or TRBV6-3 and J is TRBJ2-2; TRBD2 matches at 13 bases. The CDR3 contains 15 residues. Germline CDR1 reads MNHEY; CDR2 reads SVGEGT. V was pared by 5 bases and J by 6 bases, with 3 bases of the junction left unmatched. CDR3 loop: CASSATSGGPGELFF. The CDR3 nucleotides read TGTGCCAGCAGTGCGACTAGCGGGGGGCCCGGGGAGCTGTTTTTT.

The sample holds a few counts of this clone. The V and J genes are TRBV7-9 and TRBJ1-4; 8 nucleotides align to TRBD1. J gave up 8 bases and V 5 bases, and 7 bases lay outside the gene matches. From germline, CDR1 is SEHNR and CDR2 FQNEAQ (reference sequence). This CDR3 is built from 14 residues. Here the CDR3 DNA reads TGTGCCAGCAGCCTTTTCCAGGGGGCGGAAAAACTGTTTTTT. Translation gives CASSLFQGAEKLFF.

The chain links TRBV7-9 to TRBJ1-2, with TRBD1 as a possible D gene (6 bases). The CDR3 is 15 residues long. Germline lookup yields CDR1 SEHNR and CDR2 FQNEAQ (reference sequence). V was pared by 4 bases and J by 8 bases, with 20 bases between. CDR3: CASSSRYRARRGYTF. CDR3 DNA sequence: TGTGCCAGCAGCTCAAGGTACAGGGCACGAAGGGGCTACACCTTC. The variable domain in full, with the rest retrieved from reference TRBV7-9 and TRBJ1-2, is DTGVSQNPRHKITKRGQNVTFRCDPISEHNRLYWYRQTLGQGPEFLTYFQNEAQLEKSRLLSDRFSAERPKGSFSTLEIQRTEQGDSAMYLCASSSRYRARRGYTFGSGTRLTVV.

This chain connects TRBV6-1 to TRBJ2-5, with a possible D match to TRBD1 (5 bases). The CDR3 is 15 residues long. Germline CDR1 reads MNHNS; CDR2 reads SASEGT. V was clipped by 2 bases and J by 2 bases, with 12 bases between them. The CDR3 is CASSEQIDRQETQYF. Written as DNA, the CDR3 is TGTGCCAGCAGTGAACAGATCGACAGACAAGAGACCCAGTACTTC.

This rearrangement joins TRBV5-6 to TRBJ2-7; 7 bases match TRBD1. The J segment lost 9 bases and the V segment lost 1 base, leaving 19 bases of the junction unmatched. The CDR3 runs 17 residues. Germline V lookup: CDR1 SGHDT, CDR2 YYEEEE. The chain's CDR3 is CASSLLSTGTVPLGQYF. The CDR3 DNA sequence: TGTGCCAGCAGCTTGCTGTCCACCGGGACAGTACCCTTAGGGCAGTACTTC.

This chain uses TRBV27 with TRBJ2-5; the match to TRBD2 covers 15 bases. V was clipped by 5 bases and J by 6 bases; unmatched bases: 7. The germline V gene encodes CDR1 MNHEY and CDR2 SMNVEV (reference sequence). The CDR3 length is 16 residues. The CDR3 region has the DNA TGTGCCAGCAGTGTGCTCGGGACTAGCGGGAGGAAGACCCAGTACTTC. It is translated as CASSVLGTSGRKTQYF.

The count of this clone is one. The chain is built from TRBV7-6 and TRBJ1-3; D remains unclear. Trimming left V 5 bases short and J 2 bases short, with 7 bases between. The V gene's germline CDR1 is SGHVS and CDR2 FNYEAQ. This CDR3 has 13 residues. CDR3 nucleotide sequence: TGTGCCAGCAGCCGTTCGGCTGGAAACACCATATATTTT. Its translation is CASSRSAGNTIYF.

CDR3 coding DNA: TGTGCCAGCAGCTGGGGGGACTCAAGGGACTATGGCTACACCTTC. Its protein is CASSWGDSRDYGYTF. The chain carries TRBV5-8 and TRBJ1-2; tentatively, D is TRBD1 (5 bases). The length of the CDR3 is 15 residues. Trimming stripped 3 bases from V and 3 bases from J, with 15 bases between. Germline CDR1 is SGHTS and CDR2 is YDEGEE.

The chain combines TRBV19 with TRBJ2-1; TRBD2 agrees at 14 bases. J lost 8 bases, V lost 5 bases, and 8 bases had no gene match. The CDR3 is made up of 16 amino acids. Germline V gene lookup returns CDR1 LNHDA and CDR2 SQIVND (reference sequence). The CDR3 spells CASSPRTSGRWYEQFF. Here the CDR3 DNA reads TGTGCCAGTAGTCCCAGGACTAGCGGGAGGTGGTATGAGCAGTTCTTC.

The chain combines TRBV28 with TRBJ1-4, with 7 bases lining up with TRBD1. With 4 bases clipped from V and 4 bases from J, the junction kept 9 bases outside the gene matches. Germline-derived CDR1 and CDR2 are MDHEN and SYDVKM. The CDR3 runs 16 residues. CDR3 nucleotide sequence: TGTGCCAGCAGTTGGGGATCCAGGGGGGATAATGAAAAACTGTTTTTT. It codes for CASSWGSRGDNEKLFF.

CDR3 in amino acids: CAWKGQGGQPQHF. The CDR3 coding sequence is TGTGCCTGGAAGGGGCAGGGAGGTCAGCCCCAGCATTTT. The chain is built from TRBV30 and TRBJ1-5, with TRBD1 as a possible D gene (5 bases). Trimming removed 4 bases from V and 6 bases from J, with 13 bases in between. CDR3 length: 13 amino acids. The germline CDR1 and CDR2 sequences are GTSNPN and SVGIG (reference sequence).